One and the same sample provided the 7 T cell receptor beta chains below, sequenced in a study of shared clonotypes between healthy human individuals. Some clones are missing from TCRdb's copy, which holds only in-frame ones; the method was immunoSEQ multiplex PCR. The table records about 2.3 million clones, 90% to 95% of them present only once. Sequencing was carried out using naive CD4+ T cells from PBMCs. The subset was: CD45RA+ positively selected. These receptors all stem from a man aged 18-30 years in good health. Some clones in this sample may be carry-over from other donors' samples.

The chain links TRBV28 to TRBJ2-7, with 9 bases identical to TRBD2. V dropped 5 bases and J dropped 3; count of bases not matched to a gene: 5. CDR1 is MDHEN and CDR2 is SYDVKM in the germline V gene. The CDR3 runs to 14 residues. The CDR3 is CASSQRSGSYEQYF. CDR3 bases: TGTGCCAGCAGTCAACGTAGCGGGAGCTACGAGCAGTACTTC.

The rearrangement uses TRBV7-2 and TRBJ2-7; D not resolved. Germline values: CDR1 SGHTA, CDR2 FQGNSA. This CDR3 has 16 amino acids. Trimming removed 1 base at V and 1 base at J, with 14 bases between. CDR3 in amino acids: CASSLVPGTMSYEQYF. Here the CDR3 DNA reads TGTGCCAGCAGCTTAGTTCCGGGTACAATGTCCTACGAGCAGTACTTC. The variable domain in full, with the rest retrieved from reference TRBV7-2 and TRBJ2-7, is GAGVSQSPSNKVTEKGKDVELRCDPISGHTALYWYRQSLGQGLEFLIYFQGNSAPDKSGLPSDRFSAERTGGSVSTLTIQRTQQEDSAVYLCASSLVPGTMSYEQYFGPGTRLTVT.

This clone was seen a handful of times. The V call is TRBV2, the J call TRBJ1-1; a possible D gene is TRBD1 (5 bases). Germline CDR1 and CDR2: SNHLY and FYNNEI. Trimming left V 5 bases short and J 6 bases short, with 25 bases between. The CDR3 is 17 residues long. The CDR3 loop is CASSRREVGALGPEAFF. The DNA of the CDR3 is TGTGCCAGCAGTCGCCGCGAGGTAGGCGCCCTGGGACCTGAAGCTTTCTTT.

The CDR3 nucleotides read TGTGCCAGCAGCTTAAGTTTGGCTCAGCCCCAGCATTTT. Translated, it gives CASSLSLAQPQHF. The chain links TRBV11-2 to TRBJ1-5; D gene unclear. The CDR3 spans 13 residues. Germline V gene data show CDR1 as SGHAT and CDR2 as FQNNGV. V was shortened by 2 bases and J by 6 bases, with 8 bases between the two germline ends.

The rearrangement links TRBV28 to TRBJ2-7, with 11 bases identical to TRBD2. The CDR3 has 17 amino acids. CDR1 and CDR2 from the germline V gene are MDHEN and SYDVKM. V lost 5 bases and J lost 2; bases outside the gene matches: 11. CDR3 DNA: TGTGCCAGCAGTCAACCCAGTTTAGCGGGAGGGCCCTACGAGCAGTACTTC. Its translation: CASSQPSLAGGPYEQYF.

This chain joins TRBV11-2 and TRBJ2-1; TRBD1 matches at 8 bases. The CDR3 contains 15 residues. The V and J ends lost 2 bases and 6 bases, in that order; junction bases with no gene match: 6. Looked up from germline, CDR1 is SGHAT and CDR2 is FQNNGV. The CDR3 region is CASSLYGQGVNEQFF. The CDR3 DNA sequence: TGTGCCAGCAGCTTATACGGACAGGGAGTCAATGAGCAGTTCTTC.

The chain employs TRBV27 and TRBJ2-7; 10 bases match TRBD1. CDR1 is MNHEY and CDR2 is SMNVEV in the germline V gene (reference sequence). The CDR3 is 15 amino acids. With 3 bases clipped from V and 1 base from J, the junction kept 3 bases outside the gene matches. CDR3 coding DNA: TGTGCCAGCAGTTTTGGGACAGGGGTATCCTACGAGCAGTACTTC. Translated, it gives CASSFGTGVSYEQYF.